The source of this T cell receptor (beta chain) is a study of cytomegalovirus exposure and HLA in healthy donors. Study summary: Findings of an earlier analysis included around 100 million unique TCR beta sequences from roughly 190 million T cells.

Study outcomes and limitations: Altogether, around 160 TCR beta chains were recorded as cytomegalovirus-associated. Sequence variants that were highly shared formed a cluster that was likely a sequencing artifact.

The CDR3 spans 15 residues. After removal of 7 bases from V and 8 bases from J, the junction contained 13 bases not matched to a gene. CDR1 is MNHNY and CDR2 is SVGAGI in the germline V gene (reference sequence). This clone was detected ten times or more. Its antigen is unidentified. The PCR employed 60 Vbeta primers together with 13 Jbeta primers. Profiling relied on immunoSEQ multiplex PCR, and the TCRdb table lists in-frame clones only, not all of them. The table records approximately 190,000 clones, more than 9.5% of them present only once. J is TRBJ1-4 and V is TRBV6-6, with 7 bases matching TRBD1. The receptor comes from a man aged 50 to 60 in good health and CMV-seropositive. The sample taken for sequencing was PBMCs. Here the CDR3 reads CASTFKTGYQEKLFF. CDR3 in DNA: TGTGCCAGCACCTTTAAGACAGGGTATCAAGAAAAACTGTTTTTT.